This is a list of T cell receptor beta chains from one sample in a study of cytomegalovirus exposure and HLA in healthy donors. Sequencing used immunoSEQ multiplex PCR; TCRdb keeps in-frame clones, though not all of them. The sample shows 59,000 or so clones, 65% to 80% of them seen only once. Source material: PBMCs. The receptor set was obtained from a man aged 25-45 years in good health and CMV-seropositive. Both conserved end residues are part of each CDR3. Fields, in order: J gene, V gene, D gene, clone size, CDR3 DNA, CDR3 protein. A D gene is named only where the DNA matches it firmly. Clone sizes are given selectively: once, few, many, or a class where the clone is expanded.

TRBJ2-2	TRBV28	NA	NA	TGTGCCAGCAGTTCGTATAGGGACTTTCTGTTTTTT	CASSSYRDFLFF
TRBJ1-2	TRBV6-6	NA	NA	TGTGCCAGCACCGACAGGTCTGAGGGCTACACCTTC	CASTDRSEGYTF
TRBJ1-1	TRBV11-2	NA	NA	TGTGCCAGCAGCTTATATTCCGGGAACACTGAAGCTTTCTTT	CASSLYSGNTEAFF
TRBJ1-5	TRBV7-9	NA	NA	TGTGCCAGCAGCTTAGGAAGGGGTCAGCCCCAGCATTTT	CASSLGRGQPQHF
TRBJ2-2	TRBV7-3	NA	few	TGTGCCAGCAGCTTAGGGGCTACCTACACCGGGGAGCTGTTTTTT	CASSLGATYTGELFF
TRBJ1-5	TRBV28	NA	NA	TGTGCCAGCGGATCCCCCCTAGGTGCCAACCATTTT	CASGSPLGANHF
TRBJ1-5	TRBV6-5	TRBD1	few	TGTGCCAGCAGCTCACAACAGGGGACTTATCAGCCCCAGCATTTT	CASSSQQGTYQPQHF
TRBJ2-7	TRBV29-1	TRBD1	NA	TGCAGCGCCTCCGGACAGGGGGCAAAGTCCTACGAGCAGTACTTC	CSASGQGAKSYEQYF
TRBJ1-1	TRBV6-5	NA	NA	TGTGCCAGCAGTTACGCCGGGGTCATGAACACTGAAGCTTTCTTT	CASSYAGVMNTEAFF
TRBJ2-1	TRBV9	NA	NA	TGTGCCAGCAGCCGCGAGGGCAAGAGGGACAATGAGCAGTTCTTC	CASSREGKRDNEQFF
TRBJ2-5	TRBV7-2	NA	NA	TGTGCCAGCAGTCTCAGACTCAATCAAGAGACCCAGTACTTC	CASSLRLNQETQYF
TRBJ1-6	TRBV4-3	TRBD1	NA	TGCGCCAGCAGCCAGGCGGGACAGCATAATTCACCCCTCCACTTT	CASSQAGQHNSPLHF
TRBJ2-7	TRBV25-1	NA	NA	TGTGCCAGCAGTGAATTCTCCAGGGAGGTTCCCTACGAGCAGTACTTC	CASSEFSREVPYEQYF
TRBJ1-5	TRBV28	NA	NA	TGTGCCAGCAGTTCGGGACAAGCGAATCAGCCCCAGCATTTT	CASSSGQANQPQHF
TRBJ1-6	TRBV7-9	NA	few	TGTGCCAGCAGTCCGGGGGGAGAGAATTCACCCCTCCACTTT	CASSPGGENSPLHF
TRBJ1-5	TRBV7-9	NA	NA	TGTGCCAGCAGCTGGGGGGGTCAGCCCCAGCATTTT	CASSWGGQPQHF
TRBJ2-7	TRBV19	NA	NA	TGTGCCAGTAGTGCCCGGGAACCGTCCGGCCACGAGCAGTACTTC	CASSAREPSGHEQYF
TRBJ1-1	TRBV7-3	TRBD1	NA	TGTGCCAGCAGCCTGGGACCGGGACAGGATCAAGCTTTCTTT	CASSLGPGQDQAFF
TRBJ2-1	TRBV10-3	TRBD1	NA	TGTGCCATCAGTGAGTCCACGACAGGGATGGTAAATGAGCAGTTCTTC	CAISESTTGMVNEQFF
TRBJ2-2	TRBV18	NA	NA	TGTGCCAGCTCACCACGGACAATTAACACCGGGGAGCTGTTTTTT	CASSPRTINTGELFF
TRBJ1-1	TRBV5-4	TRBD1	NA	TGTGCCAGCAGCGGACAGGGGAACACTGAAGCTTTCTTT	CASSGQGNTEAFF
TRBJ2-3	TRBV9	NA	NA	TGTGCCAGCAGCGTAGCTTCTGGGCTATTCGCTAGCACAGATACGCAGTATTTT	CASSVASGLFASTDTQYF
TRBJ2-7	TRBV6-5	TRBD2	NA	TGTGCCAGCAGTTTCGGGAGGGGTTACGAGCAGTACTTC	CASSFGRGYEQYF
TRBJ2-7	TRBV7-2	TRBD2	NA	TGTGCCAGCAGCTTAGTGGCGGGGGGAATCGTCGGCGCTAACGAGCAGTACTTC	CASSLVAGGIVGANEQYF
TRBJ1-1	TRBV2	NA	NA	TGTGCCAGCAGTGAGCGGGGGGCCCCCCGGTGGGCTTTCTTT	CASSERGAPRWAFF
TRBJ1-1	TRBV9	NA	NA	TGTGCCAGCAGCGTAGGCGGGGAGACGTACGAAGCTTTCTTT	CASSVGGETYEAFF
TRBJ2-7	TRBV2	NA	few	TGTGCCAGCAGCTGGACAGTCTACGAGCAGTACTTC	CASSWTVYEQYF
TRBJ2-3	TRBV5-4	TRBD2	once	TGTGCCAGCAGCTTGGGGCGGGGGACCGCCACAGATACGCAGTATTTT	CASSLGRGTATDTQYF
TRBJ2-3	TRBV5-1	NA	NA	TGCGCCAGCAGCCCACTTCATGACTCAGCTAGCACAGATACGCAGTATTTT	CASSPLHDSASTDTQYF
TRBJ1-3	TRBV2	NA	NA	TGTGCCAGCAGTGACGCCGGAGAGTTCTCCTCTGGAAACACCATATATTTT	CASSDAGEFSSGNTIYF
TRBJ2-7	TRBV6-6	NA	NA	TGTGCCAGCAGTCTCCTCGAGTCCTACGAGCAGTACTTC	CASSLLESYEQYF
TRBJ1-4	TRBV7-2	NA	NA	TGTGCCAGCAGCTTAGTGAGAGGGGCAGGGAGGGATGAAAAACTGTTTTTT	CASSLVRGAGRDEKLFF
TRBJ1-1	TRBV18	NA	NA	TGTGCCAGCTCACCTTCTCCCGGGACACTCAACACTGAAGCTTTCTTT	CASSPSPGTLNTEAFF
TRBJ2-5	TRBV9	NA	NA	TGTGCCAGCAGCGTAGGAGGGAAAGAGACCCAGTACTTC	CASSVGGKETQYF
TRBJ1-5	TRBV5-5	NA	NA	TGTGCCAGCAGCTTATTCAGGGATAGCAATCAGCCCCAGCATTTT	CASSLFRDSNQPQHF
TRBJ1-2	TRBV18	TRBD1	NA	TGTGCCAGCTCACAACAGGGGGGTTATGGCTACACCTTC	CASSQQGGYGYTF
TRBJ1-1	TRBV7-2	NA	once	TGTGCCAGCAGCCTACTCAGGCGGGATGAAGCTTTCTTT	CASSLLRRDEAFF